This entry concerns a single T cell receptor (beta chain). The antigen is unknown. The data belong to a study of cytomegalovirus exposure and HLA in healthy donors. Vbeta (60) and Jbeta (13) primers were used in the PCR. Assay: immunoSEQ multiplex PCR; the TCRdb copy retains only in-frame clones and omits some. The data show 200,000 or so clones, roughly 83% seen once. Overall study results and limits: The number of N-insertions in an Asian-associated ancestry cluster was reportedly below the 666-donor mean in a later analysis. The authors confirmed in vitro that a few CMV-associated chains were specific for CMV antigens.

The trim removed 8 bases at V and 4 bases at J, leaving 5 bases unmatched. The germline gives CDR1 GTSNPN, CDR2 SVGIG (reference sequence). The CDR3 length is 13 residues. All donors participated as healthy donors of bone marrow. The sequence was obtained from a boy younger than 18 in good health and CMV-seronegative. Sequencing used PBMCs. This sequence joins TRBV30 and TRBJ2-1; 10 positions agree with TRBD1. The CDR3 DNA reads TGTGCCAGCGACAGGGGGCAGTACAATGAGCAGTTCTTC. This translates into CASDRGQYNEQFF. The variable domain in full, completed from reference TRBV30 and TRBJ2-1, reads SQTIHQWPATLVQPVGSPLSLECTVEGTSNPNLYWYRQAAGRGLQLLFYSVGIGQISSEVPQNLSASRPQDRQFILSSKKLLLSDSGFYLCASDRGQYNEQFFGPGTRLTVL.